What follows are 29 T cell receptor beta chains derived from one specimen sequenced in a study of tumor and adjacent non-tumor tissue in lung cancer. RNA was extracted from bulk tissue without any cell sorting. This non-tumor lung sample came from over 3 cm beyond the tumor edge. The library came from three nested PCR rounds adapted from ARM-PCR protocols. TCRdb itself ran the multiplex PCR reads through MiXCR, one entry per CDR3 protein. Of about 75,000 distinct CDR3 sequences listed, about two thirds were seen once; the top ten hold 25% to 35%. The sample comprised distant non-tumor lung tissue. These receptors originate from a woman in her fifties or sixties with non-small cell lung cancer.

Regarding this clonotype: A much bigger clone sits one base away, suggesting this may be a read error. The rearrangement joins TRBV7-2 to TRBJ2-5; D gene ambiguous. Germline lookup yields CDR1 SGHTA and CDR2 FQGNSA. This CDR3 is 13 amino acids long. V lost 4 bases and J 2 bases, leaving 8 bases between the germline ends. As DNA, the CDR3 is TGTACCAGCAGCTCGGGTTATCAAGAGACCCAGTACTTC. This codes for CTSSSGYQETQYF.

Of note for this clonotype: One end of the junction varies from germline; a read error may be responsible. The CDR3 here is CSVKNPGTSNIGELFF. In DNA, the CDR3 is TGCAGCGTCAAGAACCCCGGGACATCGAACATCGGGGAGCTATTTTTT. The chain carries TRBV29-1 and TRBJ2-2, with D perhaps matching TRBD1 (6 bases). CDR3 length equals 16 residues. Per germline, CDR1 SQVTM and CDR2 ANQGSEA.

About this clonotype itself: The germline gene is not matched at one end of the junction; a read error may be the cause. The chain combines TRBV20-1 with TRBJ2-3, with TRBD2 matching over 9 bases. The CDR3 length is 13 residues. CDR1 and CDR2 from the germline V gene are DFQATT and SNEGSKA (reference sequence). The CDR3 DNA reads TGCTGTGCTAGCACTAGCGGGCTTCATACGCAGTATTTT. This codes for CCASTSGLHTQYF.

This clonotype was seen at least ten times. The chain links TRBV6-1 to TRBJ1-4; 9 bases align to TRBD1. Germline CDR1 and CDR2: MNHNS and SASEGT. The CDR3 loop spans 16 amino acids. Germline trimming cut 0 bases from V and 7 bases from J; bases unmatched to any gene: 6. This CDR3 reads CASSEATGTGLEKLFF. CDR3 DNA sequence: TGTGCCAGCAGTGAAGCAACCGGGACAGGGCTTGAAAAACTGTTTTTT.

Worth noting for this clonotype: This may be a read error, as it is one base from a much larger clone. V and J are TRBV20-1 and TRBJ2-3; D is perhaps TRBD1 or TRBD2 (6 bases each). Germline V gene lookup returns CDR1 DFQATT and CDR2 SNEGSKA (reference sequence). The CDR3 contains 15 residues. The CDR3: CSAIGGGPSTDTLYF. CDR3 in DNA: TGCAGTGCTATAGGAGGGGGGCCTAGCACAGATACGCTGTATTTT.

Concerning this clonotype itself: The CDR3 carries no conserved terminal phenylalanine or tryptophan, so it likely arises from a read error. V and J are TRBV7-2 and TRBJ1-1; D is uncertain. The CDR3 sequence is 12 residues long. Germline V CDR1 and CDR2: SGHTA, FQGNSA. Deletions cut 4 bases from V and 3 bases from J, with 6 bases between. CDR3 residues: CASSSVYTEAFS. The CDR3 DNA reads TGTGCCAGCAGCTCCGTATACACTGAAGCTTTCTCT.

The chain uses TRBV29-1 and TRBJ2-7, with D unclear. CDR3 length equals 13 residues. Trimming pared 1 base from V and 8 bases from J, leaving 15 bases between. CDR1 SQVTM and CDR2 ANQGSEA come from the germline V gene. CDR3 in amino acids: CSVEGTTNNKQYF. CDR3 bases: TGCAGCGTTGAAGGAACAACTAACAACAAGCAGTACTTC.

This clonotype was observed once. The rearrangement links TRBV24-1 to TRBJ2-1, with no clear D. Germline CDR1 is KGHDR and CDR2 is SFDVKD. The CDR3 length is 16 residues. V gave up 6 bases and J gave up 1 base, with 15 bases separating them. CDR3 bases: TGTGCCACCAGTAAGGCCAGCAGCAGATCCTACAATGAGCAGTTCTTC. Its protein product is CATSKASSRSYNEQFF.

This clonotype occurred many times. J is TRBJ1-5 and V is TRBV20-1; TRBD1 is a possible D gene (5 bases). The V and J ends lost 0 bases and 6 bases respectively, with 15 bases between them. Germline-derived CDR1 and CDR2 are DFQATT and SNEGSKA (reference sequence). This CDR3 has 15 amino acids. CDR3: CSARDLSGFGQPQHF. The CDR3 nucleotides are TGCAGTGCTAGAGATCTATCAGGGTTTGGTCAGCCCCAGCATTTT.

The V gene is TRBV6-2 or TRBV6-3, the J gene TRBJ2-1; a weak D match, TRBD1 (6 bases). The closer fit of TRBJ2-7 to the DNA end suggests the J call may be wrong. This CDR3 is 14 amino acids long. CDR1 is MNHEY, CDR2 SVGEGT, per germline. CDR3 sequence reads: CASSYSGGYNEQYF. CDR3 DNA: TGTGCCAGCAGTTACTCTGGGGGCTACAATGAGCAGTACTTC.

The J gene is TRBJ1-5, the V gene TRBV4-1; the match to TRBD1 covers 10 bases. The length of the CDR3 is 16 residues. With 4 bases clipped from V and 7 bases from J, the junction kept 10 bases outside the gene matches. From germline, CDR1 is MGHRA and CDR2 YSYEKL. CDR3 sequence reads: CASSLGQGFVRQPQHF. CDR3 DNA sequence: TGCGCCAGCAGCCTGGGACAGGGGTTCGTCAGGCAGCCCCAGCATTTT.

Turning to this clonotype: One end of the junction varies from germline; a read error may be responsible. This rearrangement joins TRBV7-9 to TRBJ1-2; possible D gene TRBD1, 6 bases. CDR3 length: 16 residues. The germline CDR1 and CDR2 sequences are SEHNR and FQNEAQ (reference sequence). In nucleotides, the CDR3 is TGTACCAGCAACTTAGAGCCGGACAGCGCTGACTATGGCTACACCTTC. Its translation is CTSNLEPDSADYGYTF.

Notes on this clonotype: The conserved phenylalanine or tryptophan normally closing the CDR3 is absent here, so this likely arose from a read error. This rearrangement joins TRBV11-1 to TRBJ2-1, with no clear D. This CDR3 has 13 amino acids. CDR1 and CDR2 from the germline V gene are SGHAT and FQDESV (reference sequence). Trimming left V 2 bases short and J 7 bases short, with 9 bases between. The CDR3 coding sequence is TGTGCCAGCAGCTTACCTCTGCTGAATGAGCAGTTCCTC. Translating it yields CASSLPLLNEQFL.

A remark on this clonotype: The junction does not match germline at one end; this may be a read error. The chain has TRBV12-3 or TRBV12-4 and TRBJ1-5; the D is unclear. This CDR3 has 14 amino acids. This CDR3 is CASCLDGVDQPQHF. As DNA, the CDR3 is TGTGCCAGCTGTCTTGATGGGGTAGATCAGCCTCAGCATTTT.

Remarks on this clonotype: A much larger clone is a single base away; this may be a read error. V gene TRBV12-3 or TRBV12-4 combines with J gene TRBJ2-5, with unresolved D. The CDR3 has 15 residues. The DNA for the CDR3 is TGTGCCAGCAGTTTAGCGCTGGGGATCCAAGAGGCCCAGTACTTC. The encoded protein is CASSLALGIQEAQYF.

CDR3 bases: TGCAGTGCAGCGTACAGGGGCGCAGCTTTCTTT. This encodes CSAAYRGAAFF. J is TRBJ1-1 and V is TRBV20-1; 7 nucleotides line up with TRBD1. Germline V gene data show CDR1 as DFQATT and CDR2 as SNEGSKA (reference sequence). V trimming: 6 bases; J trimming: 10 bases; junction bases outside the gene matches: 8. The CDR3 contains 11 residues.

As regards this clonotype: One end of the junction fails to match germline, which may point to a read error. This sequence joins TRBV11-2 and TRBJ1-5; the D gene is possibly TRBD1 (6 bases). CDR1 is SGHAT and CDR2 is FQNNGV in the germline V gene. The CDR3 consists of 13 residues. Here the CDR3 DNA reads TGTACCAGCAGCGAAGACAGGAATCTGCCCCAGCATTTT. Its protein product is CTSSEDRNLPQHF. Full variable domain (missing parts from reference TRBV11-2 and TRBJ1-5): EAGVAQSPRYKIIEKRQSVAFWCNPISGHATLYWYQQILGQGPKLLIQFQNNGVVDDSQLPKDRFSAERLKGVDSTLKIQPAKLEDSAVYLCTSSEDRNLPQHFGDGTRLSIL.

This chain joins TRBV20-1 and TRBJ2-7, with TRBD1 matching 7 bases. From germline, CDR1 is DFQATT and CDR2 SNEGSKA (reference sequence). V lost 3 bases, J lost 1 base, and 6 bases stayed unmatched. The CDR3 contains 14 residues. The CDR3 sequence: CSARSTGTSYEQYF. The CDR3 nucleotides read TGCAGTGCTAGGTCGACAGGGACATCCTACGAGCAGTACTTC.

Comments on this clonotype: The junction shows a germline mismatch at one end, possibly a read error. The chain joins TRBV20-1 to TRBJ2-1; D is uncertain. The CDR3 runs 14 residues. CDR1 and CDR2 from the germline V gene are DFQATT and SNEGSKA (reference sequence). CDR3 loop: CSARGWPNHNERFF. CDR3 sequence (DNA): TGCAGTGCTAGAGGTTGGCCGAACCACAATGAGCGGTTCTTC.

About this clonotype: A junction boundary mismatches the germline segment, possibly from a read error. The rearrangement uses TRBV11-2 and TRBJ2-2; D gene uncertain. The length of the CDR3 is 15 residues. The V gene's germline CDR1 is SGHAT and CDR2 FQNNGV. CDR3: CTSSPSSRNTGELFF. The CDR3 DNA is TGTACCAGCAGCCCATCGTCTCGAAACACTGGGGAGCTGTTTTTT.

CDR3 nucleotides: TGCAGTGCGTTAACGCCTCAGGGGAGTAGCAATCAGCCCCTTCATTTT. Amino acid sequence: CSALTPQGSSNQPLHF. This rearrangement joins TRBV20-1 to TRBJ1-5; tentatively, D is TRBD1 (6 bases). This CDR3 region has 16 residues. The V end lost 6 bases, the J end lost 16 bases, and 34 bases lay between the germline ends. Germline V gene sequence: CDR1 DFQATT, CDR2 SNEGSKA (reference sequence).

With regard to this clonotype: Since a much larger clone is just one base distant, this may be a read error. This rearrangement joins TRBV6-5 to TRBJ1-1; D possibly corresponds to TRBD1 (6 bases). The CDR3 runs 14 residues. Germline lookup yields CDR1 MNHEY and CDR2 SVGAGI. The CDR3 here is CASSYYLGDTESFF. CDR3 nucleotides: TGTGCCAGCAGTTACTATCTGGGGGACACTGAATCTTTCTTT.

A note on this clonotype: A junction end diverges from the germline sequence, so it may reflect a read error. The chain links TRBV5-3 to TRBJ1-2, with D possibly TRBD1 on 5 matching bases. TRBV5-3 qualifies as an ORF whose function is uncertain. This CDR3 contains 15 residues. The CDR3 spells CARNWKDTDNYGYTF. The CDR3 DNA sequence: TGTGCGAGAAACTGGAAGGACACGGATAACTATGGCTACACCTTC.

This clonotype was seen a few times. In DNA, the CDR3 is TGTGCCAGCAGCTGGGGGACAGAGAACTATGGCTACACCTTC. This encodes CASSWGTENYGYTF. This chain joins TRBV5-4 and TRBJ1-2, with 7 bases fitting TRBD1. Germline CDR1 reads SGHNT; CDR2 reads YYREEE (reference sequence). The ends lost 3 bases at V and 2 bases at J; junction bases unmatched: 4. The CDR3 is made up of 14 amino acids.

V usage is TRBV10-3 and J usage is TRBJ2-7, with a tentative D call TRBD1 (5 bases). V lost 0 bases, J lost 3 bases, and 24 bases lay in between. Germline V gene data show CDR1 as ENHRY and CDR2 as SYGVKD. This CDR3 comprises 19 residues. CDR3 coding DNA: TGTGCCATCAGTGAGTCGACAGCGCTCGTAGGTAGATTCGGCTACGAGCAGTACTTC. Its translation: CAISESTALVGRFGYEQYF.

With respect to this clonotype: One junction end disagrees with the germline gene, perhaps due to a read error. The chain couples TRBV12-3 or TRBV12-4 to TRBJ1-4; possible D gene TRBD1, 6 bases. The CDR3 sequence is 14 residues long. The CDR3 DNA sequence: TGTGTCAGCAGGATGACAGGAGAGAATGAAAAACTGTATTTT. Amino acids: CVSRMTGENEKLYF.

As concerns this clonotype: The CDR3 carries no conserved terminal phenylalanine or tryptophan, so it likely arises from a read error. The chain carries TRBV29-1 and TRBJ1-2, with 8 bases matching TRBD1. The CDR3 length is 17 residues. Per germline, CDR1 SQVTM and CDR2 ANQGSEA. This CDR3 reads CSIEDLTGGQGAGGYTL. CDR3 nucleotides: TGCAGCATTGAAGATCTTACCGGGGGTCAGGGGGCCGGTGGCTACACCCTT.

On this clonotype: One junction end disagrees with the germline gene, perhaps due to a read error. V usage is TRBV20-1 and J usage is TRBJ2-2; 7 nucleotides match TRBD1. Germline CDR1 and CDR2: DFQATT and SNEGSKA (reference sequence). This CDR3 has 15 amino acids. CDR3 sequence (DNA): TGCAGCGCTAGATCCTCGACAGGGAGCATTGGGGAGCTGTTTTTT. As protein: CSARSSTGSIGELFF.

Within the sample, this clonotype is large. The chain employs TRBV29-1 and TRBJ2-7; TRBD2 matches 14 bases. Germline assignment: CDR1 SQVTM and CDR2 ANQGSEA. CDR3 length: 14 amino acids. V was pared by 3 bases and J by 3 bases, with 1 base of the junction left unmatched. The CDR3 sequence: CSVDGTSGSYEQYF. CDR3 nucleotides: TGCAGCGTTGACGGGACTAGCGGGAGCTACGAGCAGTACTTC.